This entry describes one T cell receptor (beta chain). No antigen is known for it. This entry is derived from a study of radiotherapy plus CTLA-4 blockade in lung cancer. About the research overall: Of the patients, roughly 17% showed objective responses and more than 30% attained disease control. Study conclusions and caveats: According to reports, early shifts in blood T cell clones, alongside interferon-beta, forecast response most accurately. Some TCR clones had been derived from tumors. These clones expanded in peripheral blood after radiotherapy plus ipilimumab.

Produced via immunoSEQ multiplex PCR; TCRdb's table is partial and in-frame only. Counted here are 40,000 to 50,000 clones, approximately 73% occurring once; the ten biggest clones make up roughly 3.5%. Focal radiation plus CTLA-4 blockade with ipilimumab was given to patients with chemo-refractory metastatic non-small-cell lung cancer. The CDR3 contains 12 residues. CDR1 is MNHEY, CDR2 SVGAGI, per germline. The trim removed 6 bases at V and 3 bases at J, leaving 1 base unmatched. V and J are TRBV6-5 and TRBJ2-7, with 8 bases that match TRBD1. This material consisted of peripheral blood, taken from a patient treated with radiotherapy plus ipilimumab. This TCR was sampled from a human donor with non-small cell lung cancer who had a complete response to radiotherapy plus ipilimumab. This CDR3 reads CASSGQGYEQYF. CDR3 coding DNA: TGTGCCAGCAGCGGACAGGGCTACGAGCAGTACTTC.